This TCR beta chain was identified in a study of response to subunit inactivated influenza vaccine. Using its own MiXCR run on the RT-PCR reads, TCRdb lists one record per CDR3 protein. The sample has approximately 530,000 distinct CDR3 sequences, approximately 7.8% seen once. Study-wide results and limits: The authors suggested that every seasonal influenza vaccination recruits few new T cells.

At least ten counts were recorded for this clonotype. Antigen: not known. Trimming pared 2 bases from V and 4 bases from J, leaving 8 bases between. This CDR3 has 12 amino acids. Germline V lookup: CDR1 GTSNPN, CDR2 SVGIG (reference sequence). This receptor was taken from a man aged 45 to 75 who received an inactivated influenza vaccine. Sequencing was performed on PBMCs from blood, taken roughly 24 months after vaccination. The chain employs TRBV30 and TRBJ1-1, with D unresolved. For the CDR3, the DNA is TGTGCCTGGAGTACCCCGGGCACTGAAGCTTTCTTT. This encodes CAWSTPGTEAFF.